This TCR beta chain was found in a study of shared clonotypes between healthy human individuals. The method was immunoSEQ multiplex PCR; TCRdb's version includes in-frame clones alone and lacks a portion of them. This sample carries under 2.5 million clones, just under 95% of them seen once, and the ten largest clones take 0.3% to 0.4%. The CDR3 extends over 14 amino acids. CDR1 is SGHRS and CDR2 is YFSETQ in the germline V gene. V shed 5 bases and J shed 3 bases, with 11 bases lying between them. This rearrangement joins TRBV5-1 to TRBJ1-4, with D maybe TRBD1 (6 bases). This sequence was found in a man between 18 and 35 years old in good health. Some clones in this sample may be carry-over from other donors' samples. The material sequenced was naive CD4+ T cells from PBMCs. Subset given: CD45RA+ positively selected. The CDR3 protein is CASRNDRSNEKLFF. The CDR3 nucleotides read TGCGCCAGCAGAAACGACAGGTCTAATGAAAAACTGTTTTTT.